This T cell receptor beta chain was found in a study of cytomegalovirus exposure and HLA in healthy donors. On this clone: Its antigen is undetermined.

General study results and limits: Associated with cytomegalovirus, according to the listing, were around 160 TCR beta chains. The authors later found HLA-associated TCR beta chains more clonally expanded than equally common others.

The PCR made use of 60 Vbeta and 13 Jbeta primers. Generated by immunoSEQ multiplex PCR, the TCRdb table keeps only in-frame clones and is missing some. The table records roughly 140,000 clones, over 60% of them present only once. The CDR3 length is 16 residues. Losses at the gene ends were 1 base for V and 1 base for J; bases not matched to a gene: 3. Germline V CDR1 and CDR2: LGHNA, YSLEER. The chain employs TRBV4-3 and TRBJ2-5; 10 bases line up with TRBD2. This clonotype was sampled from a woman aged 25 to 39 in good health and CMV-seronegative. Sequenced input: PBMCs. CDR3 sequence: CASSQVTSGTQETQYF. As DNA, the CDR3 is TGCGCCAGCAGCCAAGTCACTAGCGGGACCCAAGAGACCCAGTACTTC.